This TCR beta chain was obtained from a study of T cells after yellow fever vaccination. Overall study: Preparation used SMART-Seq v4 Ultra Low Input for the low-cell-number fractions. Whole-study results and caveats: Abundant contaminating clonotypes from the bulk population could appear in FACS-sorted repertoires. Post-booster reappearance was seen for most primary-vaccination clones (roughly 97% CD4, around 89% CD8). Although most clonotypes did not, a small share appeared in both CD4 and CD8 compartments.

TCRdb reprocessed the 5' RACE reads via MiXCR and lists one record per CDR3 protein. Of under 50,000 distinct CDR3 sequences listed, 5% to 7% are singletons. The CDR3 is 14 residues long. V lost 0 bases and J lost 7, with 12 bases in between. Germline-derived CDR1 and CDR2 are MNHEY and SMNVEV (reference sequence). This clonotype was recorded at least ten times. The clonotype was recovered from a man aged 30 to 45 who received the YFV17D yellow fever vaccine. V usage is TRBV27 and J usage is TRBJ2-5; D is possibly TRBD1 (6 bases). The material was PBMCs, either bulk or a sorted T-cell subset (CD4+, CD8+, memory, or dextramer-sorted; not recorded which), obtained 45 days after the yellow fever booster vaccination. The CDR3 region is CASSLSVKGGTQYF. For the CDR3, the DNA is TGTGCCAGCAGTTTATCTGTAAAAGGGGGGACCCAGTACTTC.